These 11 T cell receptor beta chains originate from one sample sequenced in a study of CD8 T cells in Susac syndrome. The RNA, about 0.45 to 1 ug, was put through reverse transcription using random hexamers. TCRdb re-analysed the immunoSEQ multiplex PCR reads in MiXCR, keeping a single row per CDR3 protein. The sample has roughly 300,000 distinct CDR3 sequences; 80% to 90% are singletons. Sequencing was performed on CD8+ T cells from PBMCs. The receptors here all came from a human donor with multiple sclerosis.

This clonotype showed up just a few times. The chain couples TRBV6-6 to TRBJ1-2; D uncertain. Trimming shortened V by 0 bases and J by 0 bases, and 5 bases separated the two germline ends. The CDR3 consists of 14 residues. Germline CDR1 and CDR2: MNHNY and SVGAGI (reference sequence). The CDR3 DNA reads TGTGCCAGCAGTTACTCCGACACTAACTATGGCTACACCTTC. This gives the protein CASSYSDTNYGYTF.

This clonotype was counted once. In DNA form, the CDR3 reads TGTGCCAGCAGTCTACAGACAGGGGAGAACACTGAAGCTTTCTTT. Translated, it gives CASSLQTGENTEAFF. The chain recombines TRBV27 with TRBJ1-1, with 8 bases matching TRBD1. From germline, CDR1 is MNHEY and CDR2 SMNVEV (reference sequence). This CDR3 has 15 amino acids. The V and J ends lost 5 bases and 1 base, in that order; junction bases with no gene match: 6.

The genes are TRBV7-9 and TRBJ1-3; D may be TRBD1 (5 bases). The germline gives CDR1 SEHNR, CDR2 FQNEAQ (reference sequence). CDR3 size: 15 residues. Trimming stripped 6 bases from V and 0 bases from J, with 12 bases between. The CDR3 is CASSPGRGSGNTIYF. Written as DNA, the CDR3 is TGTGCCAGCAGTCCTGGGAGGGGCTCTGGAAACACCATATATTTT.

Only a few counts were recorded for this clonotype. Here the CDR3 reads CASSPRLAGGLALNIQYF. The CDR3 DNA reads TGTGCCAGCAGTCCCCGACTAGCGGGAGGACTCGCCCTAAACATTCAGTACTTC. The V and J genes are TRBV6-1 and TRBJ2-4, with TRBD2 identical over 13 bases. Per the germline V gene, CDR1 is MNHNS and CDR2 is SASEGT. This CDR3 is built from 18 residues. The trim removed 5 bases at V and 6 bases at J, leaving 13 bases unmatched.

Here the CDR3 reads CASSPYIRQMGSNTGELFF. The CDR3 nucleotides read TGTGCCAGCAGCCCCTATATTCGACAGATGGGTTCGAACACCGGGGAGCTGTTTTTT. The gene calls are TRBV7-3 and TRBJ2-2; maybe TRBD1 (5 bases). Looked up from germline, CDR1 is SGHTA and CDR2 is FQGTGA. Trimming pared 5 bases from V and 0 bases from J, leaving 22 bases between. This CDR3 comprises 19 residues.

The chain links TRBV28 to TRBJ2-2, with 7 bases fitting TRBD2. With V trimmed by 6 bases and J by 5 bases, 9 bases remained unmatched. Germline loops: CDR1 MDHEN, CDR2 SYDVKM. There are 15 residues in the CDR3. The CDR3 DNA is TGTGCCAGCAGCCTCTCAGGGCGGGAGACCGGGGAGCTGTTTTTT. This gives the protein CASSLSGRETGELFF. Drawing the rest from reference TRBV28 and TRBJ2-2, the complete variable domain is DVKVTQSSRYLVKRTGEKVFLECVQDMDHENMFWYRQDPGLGLRLIYFSYDVKMKEKGDIPEGYSVSREKKERFSLILESASTNQTSMYLCASSLSGRETGELFFGEGSRLTVL.

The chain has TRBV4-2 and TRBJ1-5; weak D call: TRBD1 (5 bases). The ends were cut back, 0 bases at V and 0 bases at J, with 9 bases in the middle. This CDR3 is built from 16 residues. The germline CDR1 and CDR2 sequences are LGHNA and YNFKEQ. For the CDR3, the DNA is TGTGCCAGCAGCCAAGATTGGGGGGATAGCAATCAGCCCCAGCATTTT. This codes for CASSQDWGDSNQPQHF.

The CDR3 coding sequence is TGTGCCAGCAGTTTAAAAGGATACCATGGCTACACCTTC. As protein: CASSLKGYHGYTF. V is TRBV12-3 or TRBV12-4 and J is TRBJ1-2; D gene uncertain. Between the trimmed V and J ends, which lost 2 bases and 6 bases, there was a span of 10 bases. The CDR3 spans 13 residues.

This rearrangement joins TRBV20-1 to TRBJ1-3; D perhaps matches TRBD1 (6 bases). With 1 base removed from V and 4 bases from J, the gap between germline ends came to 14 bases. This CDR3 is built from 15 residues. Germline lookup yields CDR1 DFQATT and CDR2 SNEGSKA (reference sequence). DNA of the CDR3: TGCAGTGCTAGAGCACCAGGGGTGCAAGGAAACACCATATATTTT. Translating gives CSARAPGVQGNTIYF.

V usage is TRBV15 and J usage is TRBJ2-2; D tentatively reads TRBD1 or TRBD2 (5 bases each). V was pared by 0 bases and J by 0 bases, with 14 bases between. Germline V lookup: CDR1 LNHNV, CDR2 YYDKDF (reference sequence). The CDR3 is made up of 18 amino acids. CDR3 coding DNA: TGTGCCACCAGCAGAGATATTAGGGGAGAGGCGAACACCGGGGAGCTGTTTTTT. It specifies CATSRDIRGEANTGELFF.

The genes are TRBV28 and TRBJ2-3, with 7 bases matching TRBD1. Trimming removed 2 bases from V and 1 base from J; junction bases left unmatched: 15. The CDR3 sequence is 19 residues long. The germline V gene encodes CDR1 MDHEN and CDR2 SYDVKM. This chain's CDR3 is CASSLKRWGEGARTDTQYF. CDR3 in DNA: TGTGCCAGCAGTTTAAAGAGATGGGGAGAGGGGGCGCGCACAGATACGCAGTATTTT.